Here is one T cell receptor (beta chain) with its context. Antigen unknown. All of the isolated RNA was reverse transcribed, so expressed TCRB transcripts were sequenced. Profiled with immunoSEQ multiplex PCR; TCRdb holds only in-frame clones, not every one. The table includes 680,000 or so clones, 15% to 17% detected once. The source of the sample is a study of beta chain features in type 1 diabetes. V lost 3 bases and J lost 0, with 9 bases in between. The CDR3 is 15 amino acids. Germline CDR1 MGHRA, CDR2 YSYEKL. Study-level points and caveats: Shortening of TCRB CDR3s, moderate but significant, appeared in all four CD4+ subsets of Type 1 diabetes patients.

This sequence originates from a man aged 18-30 years in good health. The chain uses TRBV4-1 and TRBJ2-1, with D tentatively TRBD2 (6 bases). What was sequenced was naive CD4+ T cells from blood. DNA for the CDR3: TGCGCCAGCAGCCATAGCGGAAACTCCTACAATGAGCAGTTCTTC. Translating gives CASSHSGNSYNEQFF.